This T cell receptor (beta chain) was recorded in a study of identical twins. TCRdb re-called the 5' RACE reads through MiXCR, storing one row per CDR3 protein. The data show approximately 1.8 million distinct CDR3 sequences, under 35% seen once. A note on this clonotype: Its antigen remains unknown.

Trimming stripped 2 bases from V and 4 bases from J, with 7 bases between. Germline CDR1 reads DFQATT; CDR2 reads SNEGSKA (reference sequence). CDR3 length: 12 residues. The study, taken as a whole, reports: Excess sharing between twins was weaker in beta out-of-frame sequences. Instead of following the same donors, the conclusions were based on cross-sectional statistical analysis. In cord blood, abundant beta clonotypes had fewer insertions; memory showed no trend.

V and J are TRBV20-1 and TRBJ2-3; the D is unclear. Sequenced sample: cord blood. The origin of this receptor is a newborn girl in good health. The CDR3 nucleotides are TGCAGTGCTAGATGGGATCCAGATACGCAGTATTTT. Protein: CSARWDPDTQYF.